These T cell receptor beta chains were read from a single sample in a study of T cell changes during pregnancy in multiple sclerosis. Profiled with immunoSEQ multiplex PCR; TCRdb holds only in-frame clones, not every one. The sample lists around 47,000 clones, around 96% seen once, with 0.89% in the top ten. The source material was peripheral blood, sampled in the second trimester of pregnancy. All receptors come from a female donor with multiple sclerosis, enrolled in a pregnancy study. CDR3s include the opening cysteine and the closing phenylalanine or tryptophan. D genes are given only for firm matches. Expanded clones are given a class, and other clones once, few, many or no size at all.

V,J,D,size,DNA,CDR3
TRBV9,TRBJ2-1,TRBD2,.,TGTGCCAGCAGCGTAGCTATGACTAGCGGCTCCTACAATGAGCAGTTCTTC,CASSVAMTSGSYNEQFF
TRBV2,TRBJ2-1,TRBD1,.,TGTGCCAGCAGTCGGACAGGGGGTGAGCAGTTCTTC,CASSRTGGEQFF
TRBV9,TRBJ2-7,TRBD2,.,TGTGCCAGCAGCGTAGTAGCGACTAGCGACTACGAGCAGTACTTC,CASSVVATSDYEQYF
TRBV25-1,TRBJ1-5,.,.,TGTGCCAGCAAGGGGGGGTTCGGTCAGCCCCAGCATTTT,CASKGGFGQPQHF
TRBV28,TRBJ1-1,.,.,TGTGCCAGCTACCACAGAGCATCGAACACTGAAGCTTTCTTT,CASYHRASNTEAFF
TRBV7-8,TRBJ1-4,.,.,TGTGCCAGCAGCGATTCAGGGTTTTTGGTTTTT,CASSDSGFLVF
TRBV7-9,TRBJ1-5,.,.,TGTGCCAGCAGCTTAGAACAGTACGGTCAGCCCCAGCATTTT,CASSLEQYGQPQHF
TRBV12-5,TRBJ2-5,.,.,TGTGCTAGTGGTTTGCCTCGACAGACGGAGACCCAGTACTTC,CASGLPRQTETQYF
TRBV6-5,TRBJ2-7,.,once,TGTGCCAGCAGTTACTCGGGGCTGCCAAACGAGCAGTACTTC,CASSYSGLPNEQYF
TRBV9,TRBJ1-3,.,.,TGTGCCAGCAGCGTAGGTCAGGGGAGAGGAAACACCATATATTTT,CASSVGQGRGNTIYF
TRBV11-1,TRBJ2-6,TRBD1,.,TGTGCCAGCAGCTCGGGACAGAGCTCTGGGGCCAACGTCCTGACTTTC,CASSSGQSSGANVLTF
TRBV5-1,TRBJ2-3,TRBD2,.,TGCGCCAGCAGCCCGGGGACTAGCGGGATGACAGATACGCAGTATTTT,CASSPGTSGMTDTQYF
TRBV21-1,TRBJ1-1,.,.,TGTGCCAGCAGTTACTGGGAGGGGAAAGGGGCTTTCTTT,CASSYWEGKGAFF
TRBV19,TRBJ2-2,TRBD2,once,TGTGCCAGTAGTCCGGGACTAGCGGGAGTCACCGGGGAGCTGTTTTTT,CASSPGLAGVTGELFF
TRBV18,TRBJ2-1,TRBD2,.,TGTGCCAGCTCACCCCGGACTAGCGGGGGGATCAATGAGCAGTTCTTC,CASSPRTSGGINEQFF
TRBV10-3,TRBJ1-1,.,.,TGTGCCATCCGGACAGAGGGCAGGGCAAAAGCTTTCTTT,CAIRTEGRAKAFF
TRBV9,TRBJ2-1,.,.,TGTGCCAGCAGCCCTCCGACTGGAGCCTACAATGAGCAGTTCTTC,CASSPPTGAYNEQFF
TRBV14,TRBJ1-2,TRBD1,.,TGTGCCAGCAGCCATGCTGGGACAGTCTATGGCTACACCTTC,CASSHAGTVYGYTF
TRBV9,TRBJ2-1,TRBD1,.,TGTGCCAGCAGCGTAGCCGGACAGGGATATGATGAGCAGTTCTTC,CASSVAGQGYDEQFF
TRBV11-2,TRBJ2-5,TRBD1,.,TGTGCCAGCAGCGGGACAGGCGGGGAGACCCAGTACTTC,CASSGTGGETQYF
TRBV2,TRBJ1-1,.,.,TGTGCCAGCAGTGTACGTCGTGTTGGCCAGGGCGGGGGGACTGAAGCTTTCTTT,CASSVRRVGQGGGTEAFF
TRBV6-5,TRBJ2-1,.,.,TGTGCCAGCATGCCGAGGACTACCCCCTACAATGAGCAGTTCTTC,CASMPRTTPYNEQFF
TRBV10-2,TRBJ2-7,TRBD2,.,TGCGCCAGCAGTGATTTTGGGCGGGGGACCTACGAGCAGTACTTC,CASSDFGRGTYEQYF
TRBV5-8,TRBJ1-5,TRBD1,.,TGTGCCAGCAGCTTGTTTACCGGGACAGGGGGCTATAGCAATCAGCCCCAGCATTTT,CASSLFTGTGGYSNQPQHF
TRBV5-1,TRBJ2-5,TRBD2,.,TGCGCCAGCAGCTTGTATAGCGGGGACTACCAAGAGACCCAGTACTTC,CASSLYSGDYQETQYF
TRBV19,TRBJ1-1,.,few,TGTGCCAGCCGTGACAGGAACACTGAAGCTTTCTTT,CASRDRNTEAFF
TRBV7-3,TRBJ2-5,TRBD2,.,TGTGCCAGCAGCCGCACTAGCGGGGGTTCGTGGGAGACCCAGTACTTC,CASSRTSGGSWETQYF
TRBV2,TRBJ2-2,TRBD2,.,TGTGCCAGCAGTCGTAGCGGGCCCTACACCGGGGAGCTGTTTTTT,CASSRSGPYTGELFF
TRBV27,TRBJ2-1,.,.,TGTGCCAGCAGGTCCTTAGGGGGGGGCTACAATGAGCAGTTCTTC,CASRSLGGGYNEQFF
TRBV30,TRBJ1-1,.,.,TGTGCCTGGAGTGTTGTACAGAAGAACACTGAAGCTTTCTTT,CAWSVVQKNTEAFF
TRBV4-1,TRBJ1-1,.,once,TGCGCCAGCAGCCGTCCTGGGGGGACCACTGAAGCTTTCTTT,CASSRPGGTTEAFF
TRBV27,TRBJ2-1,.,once,TGTGCCAGCAGTCCAGGGTGGAATGAGCAGTTCTTC,CASSPGWNEQFF
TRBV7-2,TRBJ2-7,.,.,TGTGCCAGCAGCTTAGCAGGTCCAGGGCTCTACGAGCAGTACTTC,CASSLAGPGLYEQYF
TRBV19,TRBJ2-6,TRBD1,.,TGTGCCAGTAGTAAACTTACTGGGACAGGGGCGTCTGGGGCCAACGTCCTGACTTTC,CASSKLTGTGASGANVLTF
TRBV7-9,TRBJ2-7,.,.,TGTGCCAGCACTGACATAACCGAGCAGTACTTC,CASTDITEQYF
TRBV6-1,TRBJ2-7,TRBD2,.,TGTGCCAGCATCGGACCCCGACTAGCGAGCTACGAGCAGTACTTC,CASIGPRLASYEQYF
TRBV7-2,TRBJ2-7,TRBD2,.,TGTGCCAGCAGCCCAGGACTAGCGAGCTACGAGCAGTACTTC,CASSPGLASYEQYF
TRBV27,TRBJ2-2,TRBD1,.,TGTGCCAGCAGTCTAACCCCCGGGACAGGGGCGGCCGGGGAGCTGTTTTTT,CASSLTPGTGAAGELFF